A single TCR beta chain is shown here with its context. Its cognate antigen is unknown. This entry belongs to a study of breast tumors, draining lymph nodes, adjacent tissues. Trimming removed 3 bases at V and 0 bases at J, with 8 bases between. Germline CDR1 reads SGHTA; CDR2 reads FQGNSA. CDR3 size: 14 residues. The study's findings and limits: Findings are consistent with lymph node origin and intratumoral expansion of most tumor T cells. Tumor T cell lymph node origin was a supported hypothesis, not proven. Tumors had less TCR diversity than lymph nodes, more than nontumor tissue.

Each CDR3 protein gets one entry after TCRdb re-called the multiplex PCR reads with MiXCR. The sample holds about 180,000 distinct CDR3 sequences; roughly a third are singletons and the top ten take around 4.5%. The lymph nodes were axillary draining lymph nodes from breast cancer patients. The clonotype comes from a female donor with breast cancer. Some clones in this sample may be carry-over from other donors' samples. The sample comprised axillary lymph node tissue. The chain is built from TRBV7-2 and TRBJ1-1; D ambiguous. CDR3 protein: CASSFHTLNTEAFF. CDR3 DNA sequence: TGTGCCAGCAGCTTTCACACGTTGAACACTGAAGCTTTCTTT.